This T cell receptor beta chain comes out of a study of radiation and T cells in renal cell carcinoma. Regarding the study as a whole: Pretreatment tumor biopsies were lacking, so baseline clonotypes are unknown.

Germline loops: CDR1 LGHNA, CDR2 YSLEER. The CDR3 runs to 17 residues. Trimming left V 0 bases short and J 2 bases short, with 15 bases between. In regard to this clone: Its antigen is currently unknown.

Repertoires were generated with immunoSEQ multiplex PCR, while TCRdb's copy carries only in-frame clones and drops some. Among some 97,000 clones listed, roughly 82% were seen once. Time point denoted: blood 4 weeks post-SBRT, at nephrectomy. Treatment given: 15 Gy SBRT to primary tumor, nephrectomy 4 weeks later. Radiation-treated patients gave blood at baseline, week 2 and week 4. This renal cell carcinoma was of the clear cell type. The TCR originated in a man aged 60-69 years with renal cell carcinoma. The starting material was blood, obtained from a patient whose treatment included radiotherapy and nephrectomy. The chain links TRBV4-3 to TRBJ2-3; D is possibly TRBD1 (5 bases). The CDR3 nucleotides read TGCGCCAGCAGCCAAGATGGAGCAGGGTCAAACACAGATACGCAGTATTTT. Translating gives CASSQDGAGSNTDTQYF.